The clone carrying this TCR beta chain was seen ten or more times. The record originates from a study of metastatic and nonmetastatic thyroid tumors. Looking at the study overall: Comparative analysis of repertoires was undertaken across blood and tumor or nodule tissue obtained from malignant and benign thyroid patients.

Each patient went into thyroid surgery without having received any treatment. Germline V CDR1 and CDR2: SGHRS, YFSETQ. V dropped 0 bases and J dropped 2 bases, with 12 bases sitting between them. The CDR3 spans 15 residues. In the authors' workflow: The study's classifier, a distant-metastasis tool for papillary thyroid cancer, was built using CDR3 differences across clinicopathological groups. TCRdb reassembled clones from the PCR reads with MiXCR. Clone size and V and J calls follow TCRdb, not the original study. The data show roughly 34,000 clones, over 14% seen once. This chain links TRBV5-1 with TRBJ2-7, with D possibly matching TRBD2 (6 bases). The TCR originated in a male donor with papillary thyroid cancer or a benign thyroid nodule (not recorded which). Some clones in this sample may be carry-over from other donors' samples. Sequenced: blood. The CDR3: CASSLGREPTYEQYF. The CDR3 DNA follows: TGCGCCAGCAGCTTGGGACGGGAGCCCACCTACGAGCAGTACTTC.